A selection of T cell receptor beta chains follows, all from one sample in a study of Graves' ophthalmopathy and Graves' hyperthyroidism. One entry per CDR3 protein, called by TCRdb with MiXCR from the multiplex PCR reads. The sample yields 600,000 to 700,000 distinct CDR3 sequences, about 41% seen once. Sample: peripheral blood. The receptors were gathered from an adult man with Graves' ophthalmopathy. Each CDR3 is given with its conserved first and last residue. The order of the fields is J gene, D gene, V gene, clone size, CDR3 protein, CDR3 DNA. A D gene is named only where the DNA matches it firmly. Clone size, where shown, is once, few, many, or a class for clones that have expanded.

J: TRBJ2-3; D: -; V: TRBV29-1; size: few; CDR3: CSVPFPRWDTQYF; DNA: TGCAGCGTCCCGTTCCCGAGGTGGGATACGCAGTATTTT
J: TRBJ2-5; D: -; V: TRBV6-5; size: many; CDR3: CASSYGTDQETQYF; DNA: TGTGCCAGCAGTTACGGAACAGACCAAGAGACCCAGTACTTC
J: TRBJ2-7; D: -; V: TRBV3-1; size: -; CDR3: CASSQESREQYF; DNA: TGTGCCAGCAGCCAAGAGTCGAGGGAGCAGTACTTC
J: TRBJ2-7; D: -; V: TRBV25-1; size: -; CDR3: CASSYSNGGGDEQYF; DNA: TGTGCCAGCAGTTACTCGAACGGGGGCGGCGACGAGCAGTACTTC
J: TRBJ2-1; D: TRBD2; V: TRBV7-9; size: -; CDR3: CASSLVLAGGSNEQFF; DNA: TGTGCCAGCAGCTTAGTTCTAGCGGGAGGTTCCAATGAGCAGTTCTTC
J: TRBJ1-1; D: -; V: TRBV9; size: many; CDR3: CASSRGLSTEAFF; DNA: TGTGCCAGCAGTCGGGGTTTGAGCACTGAAGCTTTCTTT
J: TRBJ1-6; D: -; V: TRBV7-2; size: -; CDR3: CASTPPGWNSPLHF; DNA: TGTGCCAGCACCCCTCCCGGGTGGAATTCACCCCTCCACTTT
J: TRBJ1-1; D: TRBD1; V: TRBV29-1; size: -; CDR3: CSVGETGWTEAFF; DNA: TGCAGCGTTGGAGAGACAGGGTGGACTGAAGCTTTCTTT
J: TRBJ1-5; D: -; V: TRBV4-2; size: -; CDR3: CASSQQGVGSNQPQHF; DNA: TGTGCCAGCAGCCAACAGGGAGTGGGTAGCAATCAGCCCCAGCATTTT
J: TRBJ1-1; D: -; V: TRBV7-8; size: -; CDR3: CASSDLAGGGNEQFF; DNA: TGTGCCAGCAGTGACCTGGCGGGGGGCGGCAATGAGCAGTTCTTT
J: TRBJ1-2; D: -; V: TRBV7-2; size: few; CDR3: CASSLKDYLGYTF; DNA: TGTGCCAGCAGCTTAAAAGACTATTTGGGCTACACCTTC
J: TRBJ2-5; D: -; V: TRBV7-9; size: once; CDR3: CASSAGVAGQQETQYF; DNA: TGTGCCAGCAGCGCCGGGGTCGCGGGACAACAAGAGACCCAGTACTTC
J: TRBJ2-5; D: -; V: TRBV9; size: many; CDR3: CASSVVEGREETQYF; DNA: TGTGCCAGCAGCGTAGTGGAGGGACGGGAAGAGACCCAGTACTTC
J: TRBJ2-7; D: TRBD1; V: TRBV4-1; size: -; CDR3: CASSLRTGINEQYF; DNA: TGCGCCAGCAGCCTCCGGACAGGGATAAACGAGCAGTACTTC